Shown below are 21 T cell receptor beta chains from a single sample sequenced in a study of blood T cell repertoires in COVID-19. Libraries were prepared by immunoSEQ multiplex PCR; TCRdb keeps only in-frame clonotypes and omits some of them. The data show about 33,000 clones, 90% to 95% seen once. Input material: peripheral blood. These receptors originate from a human donor in a cohort sampled during active COVID-19.

This chain uses TRBV3-1 (or the pseudogene TRBV3-2) with TRBJ1-1; TRBD1 matches at 8 bases. V dropped 5 bases and J dropped 5; count of bases not matched to a gene: 16. The germline gives CDR1 LGHDT, CDR2 YNNKEL (reference sequence). The CDR3 length is 17 residues. Here the CDR3 DNA reads TGTGCCAGCAGCTTTTTAACGAGCACAGGGGGGAGGACTGAAGCTTTCTTT. Translating it yields CASSFLTSTGGRTEAFF.

This chain links TRBV4-3 with TRBJ2-2, with TRBD1 identical over 7 bases. The CDR3 contains 16 residues. Germline CDR1 LGHNA, CDR2 YSLEER. V lost 0 bases, J lost 4 bases, and 5 bases stayed unmatched. Here the CDR3 reads CASSQDPGTVTGELFF. In DNA form, the CDR3 reads TGCGCCAGCAGCCAAGATCCCGGGACAGTCACCGGGGAGCTGTTTTTT.

The chain carries TRBV29-1 and TRBJ2-1; TRBD2 aligns across 9 bases. The CDR3 is made up of 15 amino acids. The V and J ends lost 2 bases and 1 base, in that order; junction bases with no gene match: 3. Germline V gene sequence: CDR1 SQVTM, CDR2 ANQGSEA. CDR3 protein: CSVELAGKSYNEQFF. CDR3 bases: TGCAGCGTTGAACTAGCGGGAAAATCCTACAATGAGCAGTTCTTC.

This sequence joins TRBV29-1 and TRBJ2-1, with D possibly TRBD2 on 5 matching bases. Germline assignment: CDR1 SQVTM and CDR2 ANQGSEA. V gave up 4 bases and J gave up 1 base, with 8 bases separating them. The CDR3 is 13 residues long. The CDR3 DNA is TGCAGCGTTGCGACGGGATCCTACAATGAGCAGTTCTTC. Translating it yields CSVATGSYNEQFF.

The V and J genes are TRBV19 and TRBJ1-5; D is uncertain. The CDR3 covers 13 residues. Trimming took off 8 bases at V and 5 bases at J, with 13 bases between the two ends. CDR1 and CDR2 from the germline V gene are LNHDA and SQIVND (reference sequence). CDR3 sequence: CASCGLNDQPQHF. DNA for the CDR3: TGTGCCAGTTGCGGATTAAACGATCAGCCCCAGCATTTT.

The count of this clone is one. The V gene is TRBV19, the J gene TRBJ2-1, with TRBD2 matching over 11 bases. CDR1 and CDR2 from the germline V gene are LNHDA and SQIVND (reference sequence). Unmatched junction bases numbered 9, after V lost 0 bases and J lost 8 bases. The CDR3 extends over 17 amino acids. The CDR3: CASSIDAELAGVHEQFF. The CDR3 DNA reads as TGTGCCAGTAGTATAGATGCCGAACTAGCGGGAGTCCATGAGCAGTTCTTC.

The chain links TRBV28 to TRBJ2-7; weak D call: TRBD2 (6 bases). The CDR3 consists of 16 residues. Looked up from germline, CDR1 is MDHEN and CDR2 is SYDVKM. Trimming took off 3 bases at V and 3 bases at J, with 18 bases between the two ends. CDR3 loop: CASSFSRDFLGYEQYF. The CDR3 DNA follows: TGTGCCAGCAGTTTCTCCCGGGACTTTCTCGGCTACGAGCAGTACTTC.

The V and J genes are TRBV7-2 and TRBJ1-2; D might be TRBD1 (6 bases). Germline V gene data show CDR1 as SGHTA and CDR2 as FQGNSA. The CDR3 runs to 14 residues. Between the trimmed V and J ends, which lost 7 bases and 4 bases, there was a span of 16 bases. The CDR3 spells CASTQQGLVYGYTF. For the CDR3, the DNA is TGTGCCAGCACCCAACAGGGTCTCGTCTATGGCTACACCTTC.

This rearrangement joins TRBV24-1 to TRBJ2-1, with TRBD2 identical over 8 bases. Trimming took 7 bases from V and 6 from J; bases not matched to a gene: 4. The V gene's germline CDR1 is KGHDR and CDR2 SFDVKD. The length of the CDR3 is 13 residues. CDR3 coding DNA: TGTGCCACCAGCGGGGGGGCCCTCAATGAGCAGTTCTTC. Translation gives CATSGGALNEQFF.

The rearrangement joins TRBV12-5 to TRBJ2-7; 11 bases are shared with TRBD2. V shed 5 bases, J shed 3 bases, and the junction held 6 bases outside the gene matches. CDR1 LGHNT and CDR2 FRNRAP come from the germline V gene. The CDR3 consists of 15 residues. CDR3 residues: CASGHRTSGYYEQYF. The CDR3, as DNA: TGTGCTAGTGGTCACCGGACTAGCGGGTACTACGAGCAGTACTTC.

The count of this clone is one. The chain employs TRBV9 and TRBJ2-5; the D gene is possibly TRBD2 (6 bases). V lost 0 bases and J 5 bases, leaving 14 bases between the germline ends. Germline-derived CDR1 and CDR2 are SGDLS and YYNGEE. The CDR3 extends over 15 amino acids. In DNA, the CDR3 is TGTGCCAGCAGCGTAGGCTCGGGAGTTGGGGAGACCCAGTACTTC. This codes for CASSVGSGVGETQYF.

This chain uses TRBV29-1 with TRBJ2-3, with 8 nucleotides matching TRBD1. Unmatched junction bases numbered 6, after V lost 6 bases and J lost 1 base. The CDR3 length is 14 residues. Germline CDR1 and CDR2: SQVTM and ANQGSEA. DNA for the CDR3: TGCAGCGTCTGGCCGGGACAGGGCACAGATACGCAGTATTTT. Translating gives CSVWPGQGTDTQYF.

This chain joins TRBV15 and TRBJ2-7; the D gene is possibly TRBD2 (6 bases). This CDR3 comprises 15 residues. Per the germline V gene, CDR1 is LNHNV and CDR2 is YYDKDF (reference sequence). The V gene lost 0 bases and the J gene lost 6 bases, with 15 bases spanning the gap. CDR3 loop: CATSRDPAGSSEQYF. The CDR3, as DNA: TGTGCCACCAGCAGAGATCCGGCGGGATCCAGCGAGCAGTACTTC.

The rearrangement joins TRBV6-6 to TRBJ2-1; 7 positions match TRBD2. With V trimmed by 2 bases and J by 7 bases, 8 bases remained unmatched. CDR1 MNHNY and CDR2 SVGAGI come from the germline V gene (reference sequence). The CDR3 covers 15 residues. The CDR3 bases are TGTGCCAGCAGTTACGGTGTGGGAGGGACGAATGAGCAGTTCTTC. It codes for CASSYGVGGTNEQFF.

The rearrangement links TRBV19 to TRBJ1-2, with 9 bases lining up with TRBD1. J gave up 5 bases and V 4 bases, and 8 bases lay outside the gene matches. The CDR3 has 15 amino acids. The germline V gene encodes CDR1 LNHDA and CDR2 SQIVND (reference sequence). CDR3: CASSTGTGSWYGYTF. The CDR3 DNA is TGTGCCAGTAGTACCGGGACAGGGTCGTGGTATGGCTACACCTTC.

This clone has a single count. The chain uses TRBV10-2 and TRBJ2-5; 10 bases map to TRBD2. V lost 1 base, J lost 0 bases, and 2 bases stayed unmatched. Germline loops: CDR1 WSHSY, CDR2 SAAADI. The CDR3 is 16 residues long. The CDR3 spells CASSEYGLADQETQYF. The DNA of the CDR3 is TGCGCCAGCAGTGAGTATGGACTAGCGGACCAAGAGACCCAGTACTTC.

J is TRBJ1-1 and V is TRBV18; TRBD1 matches 7 bases. Germline CDR1 and CDR2: KGHSH and LQKENI. CDR3 length equals 14 residues. J was trimmed by 1 base and V by 3 bases; bases with no gene match: 2. The CDR3 loop is CASSPYRGNTEAFF. CDR3 coding DNA: TGTGCCAGCTCACCCTACAGGGGGAACACTGAAGCTTTCTTT. The complete variable domain, with remaining parts taken from reference TRBV18 and TRBJ1-1, reads NAGVMQNPRHLVRRRGQEARLRCSPMKGHSHVYWYRQLPEEGLKFMVYLQKENIIDESGMPKERFSAEFPKEGPSILRIQQVVRGDSAAYFCASSPYRGNTEAFFGQGTRLTVV.

The chain carries TRBV25-1 and TRBJ2-7; 9 nucleotides align to TRBD1. Germline V gene lookup returns CDR1 MGHDK and CDR2 SYGVNS. CDR3 size: 16 residues. V lost 4 bases, J lost 1 base, and 8 bases stayed unmatched. Here the CDR3 DNA reads TGTGCCAGCAGTGCCTTACAGGGGGCCGGATCCTACGAGCAGTACTTC. This sequence encodes CASSALQGAGSYEQYF.

In this sample, this clone turned up a few times. The chain is built from TRBV28 and TRBJ2-7, with 7 bases matching TRBD1. The junction had 4 bases not matched to a gene; V was cut back by 6 bases and J by 2 bases. This CDR3 has 13 amino acids. The germline gives CDR1 MDHEN, CDR2 SYDVKM. The CDR3, as DNA: TGTGCCAGCAGCGACAGGGATCCCTACGAGCAGTACTTC. It translates to CASSDRDPYEQYF.

This clone was counted between two and nine times. The chain uses TRBV18 and TRBJ1-5, with D possibly TRBD1 on 5 matching bases. V was trimmed by 2 bases and J by 5 bases, leaving 10 bases between them. The CDR3 runs to 14 residues. Looked up from germline, CDR1 is KGHSH and CDR2 is LQKENI. DNA for the CDR3: TGTGCCAGCTCACCAACAGGCTATTATCAGCCCCAGCATTTT. Amino acid sequence: CASSPTGYYQPQHF.

This sequence joins TRBV27 and TRBJ2-1; 10 nucleotides match TRBD2. Germline values: CDR1 MNHEY, CDR2 SMNVEV (reference sequence). The CDR3 covers 15 residues. V lost 5 bases to trimming and J lost 4 bases; unmatched junction nucleotides: 5. CDR3 amino acids: CASSTTSGAYNEQFF. DNA of the CDR3: TGTGCCAGCAGTACTACTAGCGGGGCATACAATGAGCAGTTCTTC.